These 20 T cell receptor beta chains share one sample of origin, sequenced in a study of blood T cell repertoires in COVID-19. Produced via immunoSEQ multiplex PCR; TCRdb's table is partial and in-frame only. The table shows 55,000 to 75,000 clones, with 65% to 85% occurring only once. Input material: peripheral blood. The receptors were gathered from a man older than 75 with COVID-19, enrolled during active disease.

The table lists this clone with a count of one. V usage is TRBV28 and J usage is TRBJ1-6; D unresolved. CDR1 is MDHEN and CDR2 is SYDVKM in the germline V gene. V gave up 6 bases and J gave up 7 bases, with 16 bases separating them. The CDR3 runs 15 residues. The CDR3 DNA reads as TGTGCCAGCAGCCTCCCGCCCTTCGGGAATTCACCCCTCCACTTT. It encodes CASSLPPFGNSPLHF.

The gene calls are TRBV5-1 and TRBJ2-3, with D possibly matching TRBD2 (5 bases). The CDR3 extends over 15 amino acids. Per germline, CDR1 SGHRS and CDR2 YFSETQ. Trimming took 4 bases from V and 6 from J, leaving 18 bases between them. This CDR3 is CASSTGETIGDTQYF. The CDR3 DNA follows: TGCGCCAGCAGCACCGGTGAGACTATCGGTGATACGCAGTATTTT.

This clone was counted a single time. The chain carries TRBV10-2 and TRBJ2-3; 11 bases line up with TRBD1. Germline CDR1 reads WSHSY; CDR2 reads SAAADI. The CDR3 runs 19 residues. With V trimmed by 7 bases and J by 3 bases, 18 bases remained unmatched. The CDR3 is CASTAPRDRGGQGTDTQYF. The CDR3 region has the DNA TGCGCCAGCACCGCACCCCGGGACAGGGGGGGTCAGGGGACAGATACGCAGTATTTT.

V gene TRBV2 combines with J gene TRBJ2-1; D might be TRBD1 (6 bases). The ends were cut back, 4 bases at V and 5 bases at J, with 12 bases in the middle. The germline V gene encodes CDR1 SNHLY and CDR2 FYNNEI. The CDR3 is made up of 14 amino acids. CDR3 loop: CASSGQVRNNEQFF. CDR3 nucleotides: TGTGCCAGCAGTGGACAGGTACGAAACAATGAGCAGTTCTTC.

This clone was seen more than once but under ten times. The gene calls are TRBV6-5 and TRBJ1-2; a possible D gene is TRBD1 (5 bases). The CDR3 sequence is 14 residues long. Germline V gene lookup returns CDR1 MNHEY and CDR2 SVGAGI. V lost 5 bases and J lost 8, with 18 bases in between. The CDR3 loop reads CASSNPGTGVGYTF. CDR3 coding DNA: TGTGCCAGCAGTAACCCAGGGACGGGGGTAGGCTACACCTTC.

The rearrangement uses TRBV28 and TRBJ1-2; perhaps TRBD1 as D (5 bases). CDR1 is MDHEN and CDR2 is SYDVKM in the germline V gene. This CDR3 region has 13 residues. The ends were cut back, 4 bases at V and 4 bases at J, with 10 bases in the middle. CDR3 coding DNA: TGTGCCAGCAGTTACACAGGCGGCTATGGCTACACCTTC. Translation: CASSYTGGYGYTF.

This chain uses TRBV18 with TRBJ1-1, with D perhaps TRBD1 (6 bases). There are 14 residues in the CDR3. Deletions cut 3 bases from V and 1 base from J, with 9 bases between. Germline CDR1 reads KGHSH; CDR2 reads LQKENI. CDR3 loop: CASSPNRANTEAFF. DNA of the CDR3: TGTGCCAGCTCACCGAACAGGGCGAACACTGAAGCTTTCTTT.

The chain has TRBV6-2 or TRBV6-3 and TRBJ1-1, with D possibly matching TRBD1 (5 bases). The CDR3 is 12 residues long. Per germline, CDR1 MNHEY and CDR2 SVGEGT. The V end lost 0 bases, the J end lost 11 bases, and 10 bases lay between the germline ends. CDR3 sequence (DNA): TGTGCCAGCAGTTACTCGAGACAGACGGCTTTCTTT. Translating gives CASSYSRQTAFF.

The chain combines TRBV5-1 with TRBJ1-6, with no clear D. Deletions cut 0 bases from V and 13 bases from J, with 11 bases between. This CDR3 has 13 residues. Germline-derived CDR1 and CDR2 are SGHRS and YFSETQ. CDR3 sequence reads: CASSLAENGPLHF. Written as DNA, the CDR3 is TGCGCCAGCAGCTTGGCCGAGAACGGTCCCCTCCACTTT.

CDR3: CASSLGTTYEQYF. The DNA of the CDR3 is TGTGCCAGCAGCTTGGGGACAACCTACGAGCAGTACTTC. The chain joins TRBV5-4 to TRBJ2-7; possible D gene TRBD1, 5 bases. The CDR3 consists of 13 residues. CDR1 and CDR2 (germline): SGHNT, YYREEE (reference sequence). V was pared by 0 bases and J by 2 bases, with 6 bases between. Variable domain in full (rest from reference TRBV5-4 and TRBJ2-7): ETGVTQSPTHLIKTRGQQVTLRCSSQSGHNTVSWYQQALGQGPQFIFQYYREEENGRGNFPPRFSGLQFPNYSSELNVNALELDDSALYLCASSLGTTYEQYFGPGTRLTVT.

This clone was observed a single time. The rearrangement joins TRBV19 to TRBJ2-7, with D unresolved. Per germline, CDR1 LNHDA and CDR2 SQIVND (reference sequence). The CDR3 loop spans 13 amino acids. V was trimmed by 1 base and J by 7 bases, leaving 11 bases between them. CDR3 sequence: CASSIGQDGEQYF. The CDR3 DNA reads TGTGCCAGTAGTATAGGCCAGGATGGGGAGCAGTACTTC.

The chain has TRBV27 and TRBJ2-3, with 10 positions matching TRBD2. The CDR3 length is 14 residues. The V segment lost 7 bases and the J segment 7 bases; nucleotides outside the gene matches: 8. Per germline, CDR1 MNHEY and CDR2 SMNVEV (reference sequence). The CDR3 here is CASNPGLALNTQYF. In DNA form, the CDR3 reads TGTGCCAGCAACCCGGGACTAGCGTTAAATACGCAGTATTTT.

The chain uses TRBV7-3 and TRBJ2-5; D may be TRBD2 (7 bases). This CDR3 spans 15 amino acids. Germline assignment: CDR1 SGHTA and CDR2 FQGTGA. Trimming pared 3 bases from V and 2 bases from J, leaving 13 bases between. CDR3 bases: TGTGCCAGCAGCTTTAGGCGGGGGCCTCAAGAGACCCAGTACTTC. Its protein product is CASSFRRGPQETQYF.

The CDR3 loop is CASSRDFYTDTQYF. The CDR3 coding sequence is TGTGCCAGTAGTCGCGACTTCTACACAGATACGCAGTATTTT. The chain is built from TRBV19 and TRBJ2-3; D is uncertain. Germline CDR1 reads LNHDA; CDR2 reads SQIVND (reference sequence). The length of the CDR3 is 14 residues. V lost 5 bases and J 2 bases, leaving 11 bases between the germline ends.

CDR3 in amino acids: CASSAGTGLGYTF. CDR3 nucleotide sequence: TGTGCCAGCAGCGCCGGGACAGGGCTTGGCTACACCTTC. The chain recombines TRBV21-1 with TRBJ1-2; no DNA check was done on the table's D call, TRBD1. TRBV21-1 is labeled a pseudogene. CDR3 length equals 13 residues.

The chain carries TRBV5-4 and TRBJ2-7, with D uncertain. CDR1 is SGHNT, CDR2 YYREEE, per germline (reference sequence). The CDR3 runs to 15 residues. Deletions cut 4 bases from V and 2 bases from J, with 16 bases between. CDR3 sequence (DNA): TGTGCCAGCAGCCCGCGAGAGGTGATAACCTACGAGCAGTACTTC. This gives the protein CASSPREVITYEQYF.

The CDR3 DNA follows: TGTGCCAGCAGCAAAGACCCCGGGTCCCGGGGTGGAGAGACCCAGTACTTC. This sequence encodes CASSKDPGSRGGETQYF. The chain employs TRBV21-1 and TRBJ2-5; the DNA was not used to check the table's D call, TRBD2. TRBV21-1 is deemed a pseudogene. This CDR3 region has 17 residues.

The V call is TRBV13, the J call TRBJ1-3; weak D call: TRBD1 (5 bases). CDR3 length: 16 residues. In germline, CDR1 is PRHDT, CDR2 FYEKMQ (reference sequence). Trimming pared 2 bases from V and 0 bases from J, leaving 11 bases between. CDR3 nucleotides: TGTGCCAGCAGCTTACCAGACAGCATCTCTGGAAACACCATATATTTT. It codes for CASSLPDSISGNTIYF. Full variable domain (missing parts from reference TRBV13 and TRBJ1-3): AAGVIQSPRHLIKEKRETATLKCYPIPRHDTVYWYQQGPGQDPQFLISFYEKMQSDKGSIPDRFSAQQFSDYHSELNMSSLELGDSALYFCASSLPDSISGNTIYFGEGSWLTVV.

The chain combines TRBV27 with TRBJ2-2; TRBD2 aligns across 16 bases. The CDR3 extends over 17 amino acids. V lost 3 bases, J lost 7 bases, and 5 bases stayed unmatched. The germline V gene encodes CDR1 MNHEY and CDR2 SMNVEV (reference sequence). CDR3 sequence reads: CASSLGLAGGPIGELFF. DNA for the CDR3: TGTGCCAGCAGTTTGGGACTAGCGGGGGGGCCGATCGGGGAGCTGTTTTTT.

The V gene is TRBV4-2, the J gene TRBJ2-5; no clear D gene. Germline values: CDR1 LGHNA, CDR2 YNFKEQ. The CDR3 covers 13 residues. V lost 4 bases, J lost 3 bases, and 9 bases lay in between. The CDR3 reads CASSRTVEETQYF. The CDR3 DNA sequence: TGTGCCAGCAGCCGCACAGTCGAAGAGACCCAGTACTTC.